This TCR beta chain is from a study of T-cell reconstitution after alpha-beta-depleted transplantation in children. The CDR3 consists of 15 residues. With V trimmed by 2 bases and J by 13 bases, 15 bases remained unmatched. In germline, CDR1 is SGHRS, CDR2 YFSETQ. The library targeted TCRbeta and was prepared with unique molecular identifiers. MiXCR, run by TCRdb on the PCR reads, gives a single entry per CDR3 protein. The data show more than 200,000 distinct CDR3 sequences, around 8.9% seen once. This clonotype was seen ten or more times. The sample consisted of PBMCs from the stem cell graft donor, taken from the stem cell graft. V is TRBV5-1 and J is TRBJ2-1, with 7 bases identical to TRBD1. The sequence came from a human donor who donated a stem cell graft to a child with SCID. The CDR3 bases are TGCGCCAGCAGCTTCGGACAGGATACTATGACAGGACAGTTCTTC. Translation: CASSFGQDTMTGQFF.